The 15 T cell receptor beta chains below come from one sample, sequenced in a study of T cell responses to AZD1222 COVID-19 vaccine. Assay used: immunoSEQ multiplex PCR; TCRdb lists only in-frame clones, some missing. The sample carries around 110,000 clones, about 90% recorded once. The specimen comprised peripheral blood, sampled on day 0 of AZD1222 vaccination. These receptors all stem from an adult in good health.

This chain uses TRBV29-1 with TRBJ1-1; D gene ambiguous. V gave up 2 bases and J gave up 3 bases, with 10 bases separating them. The CDR3 runs to 13 residues. Germline CDR1 and CDR2: SQVTM and ANQGSEA. This chain's CDR3 is CSVEWQIDTEAFF. The CDR3 bases are TGCAGCGTTGAATGGCAGATAGACACTGAAGCTTTCTTT.

The V call is TRBV28, the J call TRBJ2-1, with D perhaps matching TRBD2 (5 bases). V was shortened by 5 bases and J by 15 bases, with 20 bases between the two germline ends. CDR1 is MDHEN and CDR2 is SYDVKM in the germline V gene. The CDR3 totals 13 residues. The CDR3 DNA is TGTGCCAGCAGTCCACCGACTGTAGGAGGCCTGTTCTTC. Translating gives CASSPPTVGGLFF.

The chain has TRBV19 and TRBJ1-2; TRBD1 aligns across 7 bases. The J segment lost 7 bases and the V segment lost 5 bases, leaving 7 bases of the junction unmatched. Germline V CDR1 and CDR2: LNHDA, SQIVND (reference sequence). The CDR3 spans 13 residues. The CDR3 DNA reads as TGTGCCAGTAGTGGAAACAGGGGACGTGGCTACACCTTC. Translating gives CASSGNRGRGYTF.

The chain has TRBV6-1 and TRBJ2-2; 8 nucleotides match TRBD1. V shed 2 bases and J 5 bases; nucleotides not matched to a gene: 4. From germline, CDR1 is MNHNS and CDR2 SASEGT. The CDR3 has 15 amino acids. The CDR3 nucleotides are TGTGCCAGCAGTGAATTGGACAGGGATACCGGGGAGCTGTTTTTT. Its translation is CASSELDRDTGELFF.

The rearrangement uses TRBV5-1 and TRBJ2-1, with TRBD2 identical over 10 bases. V trimming: 4 bases; J trimming: 3 bases; junction bases outside the gene matches: 7. This CDR3 is built from 16 residues. Germline V gene lookup returns CDR1 SGHRS and CDR2 YFSETQ. This CDR3 is CASSPTSGDDYNEQFF. CDR3 coding DNA: TGCGCCAGCAGCCCTACTAGCGGGGATGACTACAATGAGCAGTTCTTC.

CDR3 sequence: CASAWRGLAGDTQYF. CDR3 nucleotides: TGTGCTAGTGCCTGGCGGGGACTAGCGGGAGATACGCAGTATTTT. The J gene is TRBJ2-3, the V gene TRBV12-5, with TRBD2 matching 12 bases. This CDR3 spans 15 amino acids. Trimming took 7 bases from V and 5 from J; bases not matched to a gene: 7. Germline values: CDR1 LGHNT, CDR2 FRNRAP.

The chain combines TRBV25-1 with TRBJ1-1; no reliable D call. The CDR3 has 14 amino acids. V lost 4 bases to trimming and J lost 6 bases, with 15 bases between them. Germline V gene sequence: CDR1 MGHDK, CDR2 SYGVNS. CDR3 in amino acids: CASSATFGLPEAFF. The CDR3 DNA sequence: TGTGCCAGCAGTGCAACCTTCGGACTGCCTGAAGCTTTCTTT.

The chain recombines TRBV12-3 or TRBV12-4 with TRBJ1-2, with 10 bases that match TRBD1. V gave up 3 bases and J gave up 7 bases; unmatched junction bases: 2. The CDR3 contains 13 residues. CDR3: CASSFGQGVGYTF. The CDR3, as DNA: TGTGCCAGCAGTTTCGGACAGGGGGTTGGCTACACCTTC.

The chain recombines TRBV6-4 with TRBJ2-3; tentative D call: TRBD2 (6 bases). Germline V CDR1 and CDR2: MRHNA, SNTAGT. The CDR3 is made up of 14 amino acids. With 0 bases removed from V and 10 bases from J, the gap between germline ends came to 14 bases. The CDR3, as DNA: TGTGCCAGCAGTGACTCGATGGGACTTAGTGCGCAGTATTTT. Translation: CASSDSMGLSAQYF.

The chain employs TRBV13 and TRBJ1-1; 8 bases line up with TRBD1. Germline trimming cut 0 bases from V and 5 bases from J; bases unmatched to any gene: 5. The CDR3 consists of 15 residues. The germline V gene has CDR1 PRHDT and CDR2 FYEKMQ (reference sequence). The CDR3 here is CASSLGDRVGTEAFF. The CDR3 DNA follows: TGTGCCAGCAGCTTAGGGGACAGGGTTGGAACTGAAGCTTTCTTT. The whole variable domain, remainder taken from reference TRBV13 and TRBJ1-1, is AAGVIQSPRHLIKEKRETATLKCYPIPRHDTVYWYQQGPGQDPQFLISFYEKMQSDKGSIPDRFSAQQFSDYHSELNMSSLELGDSALYFCASSLGDRVGTEAFFGQGTRLTVV.

V usage is TRBV7-3 and J usage is TRBJ1-6, with 9 positions matching TRBD1. This CDR3 contains 16 residues. Trimming at V came to 5 bases and at J to 9 bases, leaving 11 bases not matched to a gene. CDR1 is SGHTA, CDR2 FQGTGA, per germline. The CDR3 nucleotides are TGTGCCAGCAGCAGTCCGGGACAGGGAAGCGGTTCACCCCTCCACTTT. This codes for CASSSPGQGSGSPLHF.

J is TRBJ1-1 and V is TRBV5-1; no clear D. The length of the CDR3 is 14 residues. CDR1 is SGHRS and CDR2 is YFSETQ in the germline V gene. The V end lost 0 bases, the J end lost 2 bases, and 8 bases lay between the germline ends. CDR3 nucleotide sequence: TGCGCCAGCAGCTTGGCAGAGATTAACACTGAAGCTTTCTTT. Its translation: CASSLAEINTEAFF.

CDR3 amino acids: CATSRDTLRTEAFF. CDR3 DNA sequence: TGTGCCACCAGCAGAGACACTTTAAGGACTGAAGCTTTCTTT. The chain employs TRBV15 and TRBJ1-1; D remains unclear. Per germline, CDR1 LNHNV and CDR2 YYDKDF (reference sequence). V lost 0 bases and J 5 bases, leaving 10 bases between the germline ends. The CDR3 has 14 residues.

The chain links TRBV9 to TRBJ2-5, with D perhaps being TRBD1 or TRBD2 (6 bases each). Germline V gene lookup returns CDR1 SGDLS and CDR2 YYNGEE. The CDR3 runs to 15 residues. Between the trimmed V and J ends, which lost 3 bases and 5 bases, there was a span of 17 bases. The CDR3 is CASSEGDWTAETQYF. The DNA for the CDR3 is TGTGCCAGCAGCGAGGGGGACTGGACGGCGGAGACCCAGTACTTC.

V gene TRBV27 combines with J gene TRBJ1-6; the D is unclear. The CDR3 has 12 residues. CDR1 is MNHEY and CDR2 is SMNVEV in the germline V gene (reference sequence). Trimming cost V 3 bases and J 11 bases, with 8 bases left between them. The CDR3 coding sequence is TGTGCCAGCAGTTTGGGCCAAACACCCCTCCACTTT. Translation gives CASSLGQTPLHF.